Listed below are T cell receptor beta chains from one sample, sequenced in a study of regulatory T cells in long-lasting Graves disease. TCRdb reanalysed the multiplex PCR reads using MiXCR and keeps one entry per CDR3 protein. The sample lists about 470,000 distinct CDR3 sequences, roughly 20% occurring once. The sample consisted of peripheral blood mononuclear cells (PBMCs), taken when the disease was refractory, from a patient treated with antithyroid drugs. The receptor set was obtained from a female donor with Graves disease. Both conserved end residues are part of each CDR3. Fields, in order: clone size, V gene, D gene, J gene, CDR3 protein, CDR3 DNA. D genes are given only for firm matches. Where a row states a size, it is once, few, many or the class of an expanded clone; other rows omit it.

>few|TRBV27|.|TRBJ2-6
CASSLSTGANVLTF
TGTGCCAGCAGTTTATCGACTGGGGCCAACGTCCTGACTTTC
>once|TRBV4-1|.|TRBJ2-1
CASSQVGGGGNEQFF
TGCGCCAGCAGCCAAGTAGGAGGGGGGGGAAATGAGCAGTTCTTC
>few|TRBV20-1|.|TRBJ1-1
CSARALTGIHTEAFF
TGCAGTGCTAGGGCTCTGACAGGTATCCACACTGAAGCTTTCTTT
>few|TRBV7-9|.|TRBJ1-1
CASSPRWGTQSQTEAFF
TGTGCCAGCAGCCCGCGCTGGGGAACTCAATCCCAAACTGAAGCTTTCTTT
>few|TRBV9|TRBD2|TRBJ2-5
CASSVAASGGNQETQYF
TGTGCCAGCAGCGTAGCGGCTAGCGGAGGGAACCAAGAGACCCAGTACTTC
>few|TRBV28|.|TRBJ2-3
CASSLADIFTDTQYF
TGTGCCAGCAGTTTAGCGGACATCTTCACAGATACGCAGTATTTT
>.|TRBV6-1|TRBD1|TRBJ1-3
CASTGDRANTIYF
TGTGCCAGCACCGGGGACAGGGCAAACACCATATATTTT
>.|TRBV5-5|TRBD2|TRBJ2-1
CASSVLAGGPYEQFF
TGTGCCAGCAGCGTTCTAGCGGGAGGGCCGTATGAGCAGTTCTTC
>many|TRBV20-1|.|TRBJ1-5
CSATDKRNQPQHF
TGCAGTGCTACCGACAAACGCAATCAGCCCCAGCATTTT
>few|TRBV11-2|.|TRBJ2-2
CASSLVEGRELFF
TGTGCCAGCAGCTTAGTTGAGGGCAGGGAGCTGTTTTTT